This entry describes one TCR beta chain. V was cut by 2 bases and J by 2 bases, with 16 bases left in between. Germline lookup yields CDR1 SNHLY and CDR2 FYNNEI. There are 16 residues in the CDR3. In the PCR, 60 Vbeta and 13 Jbeta primers were used. Assay: immunoSEQ multiplex PCR; the TCRdb copy retains only in-frame clones and omits some. This table lists just over 80,000 clones. This record comes from a study of cytomegalovirus exposure and HLA in healthy donors. The sample comprised PBMCs. The rearrangement joins TRBV2 to TRBJ2-7; TRBD1 might be the D (5 bases). This clonotype originated in a woman between 25 and 40 years old in good health and CMV-seronegative. In DNA, the CDR3 is TGTGCCAGCAGTGAACGGCAGGACGCAGGGCCCTACGAGCAGTACTTC. Translation gives CASSERQDAGPYEQYF.